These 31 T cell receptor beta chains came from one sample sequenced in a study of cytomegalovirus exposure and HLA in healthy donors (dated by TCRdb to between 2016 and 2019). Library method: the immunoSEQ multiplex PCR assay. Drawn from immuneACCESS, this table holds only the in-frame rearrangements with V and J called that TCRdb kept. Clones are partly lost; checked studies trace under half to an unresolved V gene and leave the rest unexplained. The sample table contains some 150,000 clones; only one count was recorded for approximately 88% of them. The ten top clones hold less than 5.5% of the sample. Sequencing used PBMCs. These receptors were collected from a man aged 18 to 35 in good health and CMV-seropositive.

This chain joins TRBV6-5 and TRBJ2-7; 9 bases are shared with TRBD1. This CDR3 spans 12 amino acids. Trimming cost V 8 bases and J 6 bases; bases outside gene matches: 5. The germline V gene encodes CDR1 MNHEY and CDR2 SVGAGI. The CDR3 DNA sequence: TGTGCCAGCGGTTGGGGACAGGGCGAGCAGTACTTC. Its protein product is CASGWGQGEQYF.

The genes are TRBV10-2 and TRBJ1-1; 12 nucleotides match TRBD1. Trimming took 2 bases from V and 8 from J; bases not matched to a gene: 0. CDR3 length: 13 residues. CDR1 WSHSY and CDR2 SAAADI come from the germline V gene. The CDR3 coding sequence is TGCGCCAGCAGTGAGGGGACAGGGGGCGAAGCTTTCTTT. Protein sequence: CASSEGTGGEAFF.

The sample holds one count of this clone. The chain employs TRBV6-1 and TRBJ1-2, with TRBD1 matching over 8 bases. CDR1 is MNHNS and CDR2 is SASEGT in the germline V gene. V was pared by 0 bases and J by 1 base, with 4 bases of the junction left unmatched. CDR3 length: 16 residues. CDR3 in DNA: TGTGCCAGCAGTGAAGCCGGGACAGGAAATAACTATGGCTACACCTTC. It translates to CASSEAGTGNNYGYTF.

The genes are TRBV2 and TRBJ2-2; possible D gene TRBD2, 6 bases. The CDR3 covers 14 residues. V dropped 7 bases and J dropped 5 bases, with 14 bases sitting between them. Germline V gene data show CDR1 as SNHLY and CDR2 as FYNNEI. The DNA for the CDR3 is TGTGCCAGCATAGATAGCGGTAGGACCGGGGAGCTGTTTTTT. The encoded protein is CASIDSGRTGELFF.

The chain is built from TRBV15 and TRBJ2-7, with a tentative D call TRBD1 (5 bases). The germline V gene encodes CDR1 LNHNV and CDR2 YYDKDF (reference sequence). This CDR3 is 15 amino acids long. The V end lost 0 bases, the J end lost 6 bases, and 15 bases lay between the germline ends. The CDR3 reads CATSRDLWQGSEQYF. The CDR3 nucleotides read TGTGCCACCAGCAGAGATCTATGGCAGGGCAGCGAGCAGTACTTC.

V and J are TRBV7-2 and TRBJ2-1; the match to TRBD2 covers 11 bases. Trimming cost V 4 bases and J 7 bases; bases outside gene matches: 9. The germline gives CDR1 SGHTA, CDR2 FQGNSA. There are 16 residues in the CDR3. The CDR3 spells CASSSTGTSGWNEQFF. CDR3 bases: TGTGCCAGCAGCTCCACCGGGACTAGCGGCTGGAATGAGCAGTTCTTC.

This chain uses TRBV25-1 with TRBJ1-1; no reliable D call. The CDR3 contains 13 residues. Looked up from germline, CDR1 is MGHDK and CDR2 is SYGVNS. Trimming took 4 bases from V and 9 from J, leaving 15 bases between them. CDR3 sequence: CASSAYLETQAFF. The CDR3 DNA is TGTGCCAGCAGTGCCTACCTGGAGACGCAAGCTTTCTTT.

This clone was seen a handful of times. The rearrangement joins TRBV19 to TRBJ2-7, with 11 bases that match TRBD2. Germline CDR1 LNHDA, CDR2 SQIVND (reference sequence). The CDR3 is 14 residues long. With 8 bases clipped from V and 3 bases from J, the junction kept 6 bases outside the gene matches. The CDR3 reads CASESSGGLYEQYF. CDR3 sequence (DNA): TGTGCCAGTGAATCTAGCGGGGGGCTCTACGAGCAGTACTTC.

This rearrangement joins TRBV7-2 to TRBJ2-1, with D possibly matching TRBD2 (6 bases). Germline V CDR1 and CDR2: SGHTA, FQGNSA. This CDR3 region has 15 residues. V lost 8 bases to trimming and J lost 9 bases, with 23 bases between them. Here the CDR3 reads CASLAGGDVQGEQFF. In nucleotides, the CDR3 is TGTGCCAGCCTCGCCGGCGGGGATGTGCAGGGTGAGCAGTTCTTC.

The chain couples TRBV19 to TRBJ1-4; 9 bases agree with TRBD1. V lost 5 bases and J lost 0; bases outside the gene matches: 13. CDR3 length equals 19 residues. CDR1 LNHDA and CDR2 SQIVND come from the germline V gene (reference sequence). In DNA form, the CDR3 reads TGTGCCAGTAGTCCGGGACAGGGAAAAAGGGCCACAACTAATGAAAAACTGTTTTTT. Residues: CASSPGQGKRATTNEKLFF.

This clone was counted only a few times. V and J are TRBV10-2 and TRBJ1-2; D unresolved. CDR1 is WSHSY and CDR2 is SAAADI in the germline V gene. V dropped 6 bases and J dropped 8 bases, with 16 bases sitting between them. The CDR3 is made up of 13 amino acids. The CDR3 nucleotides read TGCGCCAGCAGATTCTCGGAGGAAGTCGGCTACACCTTC. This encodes CASRFSEEVGYTF.

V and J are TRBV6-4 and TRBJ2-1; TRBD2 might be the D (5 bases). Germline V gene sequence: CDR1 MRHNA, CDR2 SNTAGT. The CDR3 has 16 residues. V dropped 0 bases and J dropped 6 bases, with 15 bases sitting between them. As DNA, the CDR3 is TGTGCCAGCAGTGACTCCGGCGGAGGCGATATCAATGAGCAGTTCTTC. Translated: CASSDSGGGDINEQFF.

CDR3: CASSESGGNEQYF. The DNA for the CDR3 is TGTGCCAGCAGTGAATCAGGGGGGAACGAGCAGTACTTC. This chain joins TRBV25-1 and TRBJ2-7, with D perhaps TRBD1 (7 bases). V was shortened by 1 base and J by 5 bases, with 9 bases between the two germline ends. There are 13 residues in the CDR3. Germline values: CDR1 MGHDK, CDR2 SYGVNS.

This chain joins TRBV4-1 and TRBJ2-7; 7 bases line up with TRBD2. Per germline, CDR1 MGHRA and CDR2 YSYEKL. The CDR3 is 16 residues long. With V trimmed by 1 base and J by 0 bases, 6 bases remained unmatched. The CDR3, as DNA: TGCGCCAGCAGCCAAGTTGACGGGGGGACCTCCTACGAGCAGTACTTC. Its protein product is CASSQVDGGTSYEQYF.

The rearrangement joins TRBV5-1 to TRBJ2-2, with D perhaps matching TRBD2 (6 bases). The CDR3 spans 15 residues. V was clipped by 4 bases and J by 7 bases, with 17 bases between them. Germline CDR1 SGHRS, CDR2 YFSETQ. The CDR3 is CASSQVGGPNGELFF. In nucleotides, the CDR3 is TGCGCCAGCAGCCAAGTCGGGGGACCGAACGGGGAGCTGTTTTTT.

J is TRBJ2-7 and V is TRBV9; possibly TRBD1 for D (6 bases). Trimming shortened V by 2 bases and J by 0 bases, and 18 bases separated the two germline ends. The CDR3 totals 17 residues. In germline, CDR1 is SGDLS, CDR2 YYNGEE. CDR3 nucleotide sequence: TGTGCCAGCAGCGTTGATCCGGGACAAACCACCTCCTACGAGCAGTACTTC. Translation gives CASSVDPGQTTSYEQYF.

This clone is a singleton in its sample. CDR3 sequence: CASSVGTATDTQYF. The CDR3 DNA reads TGTGCCAGCAGTGTGGGGACAGCTACAGATACGCAGTATTTT. The rearrangement links TRBV2 to TRBJ2-3, with 7 bases fitting TRBD1. This CDR3 region has 14 residues. The V and J ends lost 4 bases and 3 bases, in that order; junction bases with no gene match: 4. The V gene's germline CDR1 is SNHLY and CDR2 FYNNEI.

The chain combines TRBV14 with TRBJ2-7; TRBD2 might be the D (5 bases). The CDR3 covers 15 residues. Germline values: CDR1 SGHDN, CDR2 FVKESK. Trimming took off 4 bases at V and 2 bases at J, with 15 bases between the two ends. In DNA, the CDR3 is TGTGCCAGCAGCCCTTTTGAGGGAAGGGCCTACGAGCAGTACTTC. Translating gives CASSPFEGRAYEQYF.

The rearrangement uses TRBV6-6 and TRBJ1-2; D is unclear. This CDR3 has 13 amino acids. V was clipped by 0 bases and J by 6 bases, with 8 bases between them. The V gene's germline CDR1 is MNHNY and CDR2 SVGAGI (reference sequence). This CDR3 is CASSYSNGDGYTF. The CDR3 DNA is TGTGCCAGCAGTTACTCGAACGGGGATGGCTACACCTTC.

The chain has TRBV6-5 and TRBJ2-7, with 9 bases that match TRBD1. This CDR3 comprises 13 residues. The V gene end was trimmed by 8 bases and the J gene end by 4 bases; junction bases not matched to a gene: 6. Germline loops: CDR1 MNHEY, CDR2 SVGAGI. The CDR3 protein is CASGDRDRYEQYF. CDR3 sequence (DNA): TGTGCCAGCGGGGACAGGGACCGATACGAGCAGTACTTC.

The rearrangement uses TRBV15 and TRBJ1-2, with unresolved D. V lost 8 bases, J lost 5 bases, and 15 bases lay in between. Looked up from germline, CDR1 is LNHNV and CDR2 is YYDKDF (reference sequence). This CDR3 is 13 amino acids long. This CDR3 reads CATLIKFSYGYTF. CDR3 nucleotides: TGTGCCACCCTAATAAAGTTTTCTTATGGCTACACCTTC.

This CDR3 is CASSPGFGQGYEQYF. CDR3 nucleotides: TGTGCCAGCAGCCCGGGTTTCGGGCAGGGCTACGAGCAGTACTTC. The chain employs TRBV6-4 and TRBJ2-7; possibly TRBD1 for D (5 bases). Trimming shortened V by 6 bases and J by 3 bases, and 18 bases separated the two germline ends. There are 15 residues in the CDR3. From germline, CDR1 is MRHNA and CDR2 SNTAGT.

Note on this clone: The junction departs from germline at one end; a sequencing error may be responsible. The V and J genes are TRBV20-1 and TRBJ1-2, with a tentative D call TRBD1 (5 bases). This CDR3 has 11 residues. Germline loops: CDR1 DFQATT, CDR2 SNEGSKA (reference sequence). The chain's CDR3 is CSARDRDPPPF. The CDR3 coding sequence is TGCAGTGCTAGAGACAGGGATCCTCCGCCTTTC.

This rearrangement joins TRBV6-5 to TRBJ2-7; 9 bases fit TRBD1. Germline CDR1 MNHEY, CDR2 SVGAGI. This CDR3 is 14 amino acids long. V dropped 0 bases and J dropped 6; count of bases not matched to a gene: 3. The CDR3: CASSYSGQGPEQYF. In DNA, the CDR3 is TGTGCCAGCAGTTACTCGGGACAGGGACCCGAGCAGTACTTC.

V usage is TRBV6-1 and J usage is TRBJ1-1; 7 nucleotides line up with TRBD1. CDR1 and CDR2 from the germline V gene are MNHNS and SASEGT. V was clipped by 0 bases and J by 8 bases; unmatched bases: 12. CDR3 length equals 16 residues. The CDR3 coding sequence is TGTGCCAGCAGTGAAGCGAAGGACAGGTTGCACCAGGAAGCTTTCTTT. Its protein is CASSEAKDRLHQEAFF.

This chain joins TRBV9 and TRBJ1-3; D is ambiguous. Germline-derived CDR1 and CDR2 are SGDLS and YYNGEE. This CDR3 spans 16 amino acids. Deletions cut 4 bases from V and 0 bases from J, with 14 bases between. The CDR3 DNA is TGTGCCAGCAGCTCCTTTCACAGCCCCTCTGGAAACACCATATATTTT. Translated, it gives CASSSFHSPSGNTIYF. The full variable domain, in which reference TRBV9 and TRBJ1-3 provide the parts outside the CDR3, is DSGVTQTPKHLITATGQRVTLRCSPRSGDLSVYWYQQSLDQGLQFLIQYYNGEERAKGNILERFSAQQFPDLHSELNLSSLELGDSALYFCASSSFHSPSGNTIYFGEGSWLTVV.

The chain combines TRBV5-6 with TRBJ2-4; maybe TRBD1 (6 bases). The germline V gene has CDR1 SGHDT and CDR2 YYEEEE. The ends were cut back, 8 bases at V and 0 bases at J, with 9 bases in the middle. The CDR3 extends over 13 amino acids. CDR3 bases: TGTGCCAGTACAGGGTTAGCCAAAAACATTCAGTACTTC. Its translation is CASTGLAKNIQYF.

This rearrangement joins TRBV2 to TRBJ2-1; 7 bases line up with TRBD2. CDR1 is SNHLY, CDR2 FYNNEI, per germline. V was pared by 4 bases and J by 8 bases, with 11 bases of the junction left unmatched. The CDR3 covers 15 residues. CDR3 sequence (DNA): TGTGCCAGCAGTGGGGTCTCGGTAGGGAGGGATGAGCAGTTCTTC. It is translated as CASSGVSVGRDEQFF.

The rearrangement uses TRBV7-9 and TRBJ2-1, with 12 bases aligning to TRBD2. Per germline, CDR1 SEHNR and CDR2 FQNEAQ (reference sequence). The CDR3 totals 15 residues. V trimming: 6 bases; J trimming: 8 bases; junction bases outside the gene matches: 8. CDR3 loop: CASSSTSGSQDEQFF. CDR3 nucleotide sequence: TGTGCCAGCAGTTCGACTAGCGGGAGCCAGGATGAGCAGTTCTTC.

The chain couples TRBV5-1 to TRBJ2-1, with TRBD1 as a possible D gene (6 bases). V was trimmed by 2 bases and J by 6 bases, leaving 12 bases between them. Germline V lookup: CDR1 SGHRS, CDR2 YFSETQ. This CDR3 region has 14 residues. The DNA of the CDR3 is TGCGCCAGCAGCTTAAGGCTAGGGGGCAATGAGCAGTTCTTC. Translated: CASSLRLGGNEQFF.

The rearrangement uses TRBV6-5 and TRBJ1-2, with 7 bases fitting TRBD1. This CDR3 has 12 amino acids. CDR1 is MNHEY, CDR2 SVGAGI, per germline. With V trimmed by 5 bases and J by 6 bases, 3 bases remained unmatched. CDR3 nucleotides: TGTGCCAGCAGTGAACAGGGGAATGGCTACACCTTC. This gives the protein CASSEQGNGYTF.